The 22 T cell receptor beta chains presented below share a single source sample, sequenced in a study of blood T cell repertoires in COVID-19. Generated by immunoSEQ multiplex PCR, the TCRdb table keeps only in-frame clones and is missing some. This table has approximately 5,000 clones, approximately 80% appearing once. The specimen sequenced was peripheral blood. The receptor source for this set is a man between 65 and 85 years old with active COVID-19.

This rearrangement joins TRBV29-1 to TRBJ1-1; 9 bases are shared with TRBD1. Germline-derived CDR1 and CDR2 are SQVTM and ANQGSEA. The J segment lost 7 bases and the V segment lost 4 bases, leaving 7 bases of the junction unmatched. This CDR3 is 13 amino acids long. CDR3 region: CSVAPGQGYEAFF. DNA of the CDR3: TGCAGCGTTGCTCCGGGACAGGGCTATGAAGCTTTCTTT.

This rearrangement joins TRBV10-3 to TRBJ2-7; the D gene is possibly TRBD2 (5 bases). The CDR3 consists of 12 residues. V lost 10 bases and J lost 0, with 10 bases in between. Per germline, CDR1 ENHRY and CDR2 SYGVKD. CDR3 sequence: CASGQSSYEQYF. For the CDR3, the DNA is TGTGCCAGCGGGCAAAGCTCCTACGAGCAGTACTTC.

This sequence joins TRBV6-4 and TRBJ2-3, with D possibly matching TRBD2 (6 bases). CDR1 is MRHNA and CDR2 is SNTAGT in the germline V gene. V was clipped by 2 bases and J by 2 bases, with 11 bases between them. The CDR3 spans 15 residues. The CDR3 here is CASSDTGVPTDTQYF. The CDR3 DNA follows: TGTGCCAGCAGTGACACGGGAGTGCCCACAGATACGCAGTATTTT.

This sequence joins TRBV5-4 and TRBJ2-3; 12 bases are a match to TRBD2. This CDR3 has 16 amino acids. CDR1 is SGHNT, CDR2 YYREEE, per germline (reference sequence). The ends lost 0 bases at V and 6 bases at J; junction bases unmatched: 5. CDR3 bases: TGTGCCAGCAGCTTGGGGACTAGCGGGGTTTTGGATACGCAGTATTTT. Amino acids: CASSLGTSGVLDTQYF.

The chain combines TRBV7-2 with TRBJ2-3, with D unresolved. Trimming pared 5 bases from V and 0 bases from J, leaving 15 bases between. CDR3 length equals 16 residues. The germline CDR1 and CDR2 sequences are SGHTA and FQGNSA. CDR3 nucleotide sequence: TGTGCCAGCAGCCCCCGCCTCCTTACTAGCACAGATACGCAGTATTTT. Translated: CASSPRLLTSTDTQYF. The full variable domain, with the rest looked up from reference TRBV7-2 and TRBJ2-3, is GAGVSQSPSNKVTEKGKDVELRCDPISGHTALYWYRQSLGQGLEFLIYFQGNSAPDKSGLPSDRFSAERTGGSVSTLTIQRTQQEDSAVYLCASSPRLLTSTDTQYFGPGTRLTVL.

This clone appeared a single time. This rearrangement joins TRBV6-6 to TRBJ1-6; D is perhaps TRBD1 (5 bases). Trimming removed 6 bases at V and 1 base at J, with 10 bases between. Germline values: CDR1 MNHNY, CDR2 SVGAGI (reference sequence). CDR3 length: 15 residues. CDR3 coding DNA: TGTGCCAGCAGCAGGGAGGTTTCCTATAATTCACCCCTCCACTTT. Amino acid sequence: CASSREVSYNSPLHF.

V is TRBV29-1 and J is TRBJ2-7, with TRBD2 matching 8 bases. The CDR3 extends over 13 amino acids. Unmatched junction bases numbered 3, after V lost 4 bases and J lost 1 base. Germline CDR1 is SQVTM and CDR2 is ANQGSEA. The CDR3 nucleotides read TGCAGCGTTGGGGTAGCGGGGTCCTACGAGCAGTACTTC. This translates into CSVGVAGSYEQYF.

This rearrangement joins TRBV14 to TRBJ2-1; TRBD2 agrees at 7 bases. The germline CDR1 and CDR2 sequences are SGHDN and FVKESK. Germline trimming cut 1 base from V and 4 bases from J; bases unmatched to any gene: 4. This CDR3 has 15 amino acids. The DNA of the CDR3 is TGTGCCAGCAGCCAAGGAACTAGCGAGTACAATGAGCAGTTCTTC. Protein sequence: CASSQGTSEYNEQFF.

This rearrangement joins TRBV7-8 to TRBJ2-5; D uncertain. CDR1 is SGHVS and CDR2 is FQNEAQ in the germline V gene. Deletions cut 5 bases from V and 1 base from J, with 14 bases between. The CDR3 consists of 15 residues. The CDR3 nucleotides read TGTGCCAGCAGCCCCCAGTGGAGCGCCCAAGAGACCCAGTACTTC. It specifies CASSPQWSAQETQYF.

The chain uses TRBV15 and TRBJ1-3; no reliable D call. V lost 0 bases, J lost 4 bases, and 10 bases lay in between. Per the germline V gene, CDR1 is LNHNV and CDR2 is YYDKDF (reference sequence). There are 15 residues in the CDR3. This chain's CDR3 is CATSRDGLSGNTIYF. DNA of the CDR3: TGTGCCACCAGCAGAGACGGACTGTCGGGAAACACCATATATTTT.

The V gene is TRBV27, the J gene TRBJ1-2; 10 bases fit TRBD1. Trimming cost V 2 bases and J 5 bases; bases outside gene matches: 11. The V gene's germline CDR1 is MNHEY and CDR2 SMNVEV (reference sequence). The CDR3 is 17 residues long. CDR3 nucleotide sequence: TGTGCCAGCAGTTTACGCGGGGGACAGGGGCGGCTTTATGGCTACACCTTC. Protein product: CASSLRGGQGRLYGYTF.

The chain has TRBV28 and TRBJ1-2, with 9 positions matching TRBD1. Germline V gene data show CDR1 as MDHEN and CDR2 as SYDVKM. The CDR3 runs 14 residues. J lost 4 bases, V lost 5 bases, and 5 bases had no gene match. CDR3 sequence reads: CASSPQGAGYGYTF. Here the CDR3 DNA reads TGTGCCAGCAGTCCACAGGGGGCCGGCTATGGCTACACCTTC.

This chain connects TRBV11-2 to TRBJ1-1, with D maybe TRBD1 (5 bases). Trimming stripped 1 base from V and 1 base from J, with 10 bases between. This CDR3 region has 15 residues. Germline assignment: CDR1 SGHAT and CDR2 FQNNGV. CDR3 in amino acids: CASSLGGGGNTEAFF. The CDR3 nucleotides read TGTGCCAGCAGCTTAGGGGGGGGAGGGAACACTGAAGCTTTCTTT.

This clone was counted once. This sequence joins TRBV28 and TRBJ1-2; D call uncertain. Between the trimmed V and J ends, which lost 6 bases and 4 bases, there was a span of 6 bases. The length of the CDR3 is 11 residues. The V gene's germline CDR1 is MDHEN and CDR2 SYDVKM. DNA for the CDR3: TGTGCCAGCAGCCCCGGCTATGGCTACACCTTC. This gives the protein CASSPGYGYTF.

This clone is termed medium-sized. In nucleotides, the CDR3 is TGTGCCAGCAGCTTGGTCGGGACACTCTATAATTCACCCCTCCACTTT. This sequence encodes CASSLVGTLYNSPLHF. The rearrangement joins TRBV5-5 to TRBJ1-6; D possibly corresponds to TRBD1 (6 bases). This CDR3 contains 16 residues. CDR1 and CDR2 (germline): SGHKS, YYEKEE (reference sequence). V gave up 0 bases and J gave up 3 bases, with 10 bases separating them.

The chain combines TRBV6-1 with TRBJ1-5, with D possibly matching TRBD1 (6 bases). The V gene lost 3 bases and the J gene lost 1 base, with 16 bases spanning the gap. This CDR3 has 17 amino acids. CDR1 is MNHNS, CDR2 SASEGT, per germline. CDR3 coding DNA: TGTGCCAGCAGTGACACCCGGGACACCTCGAGCAATCAGCCCCAGCATTTT. It encodes CASSDTRDTSSNQPQHF.

This clone is judged large. The chain recombines TRBV29-1 with TRBJ1-2; the match to TRBD1 covers 7 bases. The CDR3 contains 13 residues. The germline V gene has CDR1 SQVTM and CDR2 ANQGSEA. V lost 4 bases, J lost 5 bases, and 7 bases stayed unmatched. CDR3 DNA sequence: TGCAGCGTTGTCCTTCGGACAGGTTATGGCTACACCTTC. Translation: CSVVLRTGYGYTF.

The chain couples TRBV29-1 to TRBJ2-3; 8 positions agree with TRBD2. V lost 4 bases to trimming and J lost 2 bases; unmatched junction nucleotides: 5. The CDR3 has 14 amino acids. From germline, CDR1 is SQVTM and CDR2 ANQGSEA. The DNA for the CDR3 is TGCAGCGTTGGTAGCGGGGACCCCACAGATACGCAGTATTTT. Translated, it gives CSVGSGDPTDTQYF.

The chain links TRBV30 to TRBJ1-4; the match to TRBD1 covers 8 bases. CDR3 length: 15 residues. CDR1 and CDR2 from the germline V gene are GTSNPN and SVGIG (reference sequence). V lost 1 base to trimming and J lost 3 bases; unmatched junction nucleotides: 4. CDR3 sequence: CAWSERTGSNEKLFF. The DNA for the CDR3 is TGTGCCTGGAGTGAACGGACAGGGTCTAATGAAAAACTGTTTTTT. Supplemented by reference TRBV30 and TRBJ1-4, the full variable domain reads SQTIHQWPATLVQPVGSPLSLECTVEGTSNPNLYWYRQAAGRGLQLLFYSVGIGQISSEVPQNLSASRPQDRQFILSSKKLLLSDSGFYLCAWSERTGSNEKLFFGSGTQLSVL.

The chain has TRBV4-1 and TRBJ1-2, with a tentative D call TRBD1 (6 bases). Germline-derived CDR1 and CDR2 are MGHRA and YSYEKL. This CDR3 contains 15 residues. Trimming took off 5 bases at V and 2 bases at J, with 15 bases between the two ends. The CDR3 DNA reads as TGCGCCAGCAGCTCACGGGAGGGGGTGAACTATGGCTACACCTTC. Its protein is CASSSREGVNYGYTF.

This chain connects TRBV4-1 to TRBJ2-1, with TRBD2 matching over 10 bases. The CDR3 length is 14 residues. The V segment lost 0 bases and the J segment 12 bases; nucleotides outside the gene matches: 5. The germline CDR1 and CDR2 sequences are MGHRA and YSYEKL. CDR3 protein: CASSQEAGGPLQFF. The CDR3 coding sequence is TGCGCCAGCAGCCAAGAAGCGGGGGGGCCCCTGCAGTTCTTC.

The rearrangement links TRBV28 to TRBJ2-1; 8 bases map to TRBD1. This CDR3 comprises 14 residues. The germline gives CDR1 MDHEN, CDR2 SYDVKM. V lost 5 bases to trimming and J lost 4 bases; unmatched junction nucleotides: 4. In DNA, the CDR3 is TGTGCCAGCAGTGGACAGGGATATTACAATGAGCAGTTCTTC. This sequence encodes CASSGQGYYNEQFF.